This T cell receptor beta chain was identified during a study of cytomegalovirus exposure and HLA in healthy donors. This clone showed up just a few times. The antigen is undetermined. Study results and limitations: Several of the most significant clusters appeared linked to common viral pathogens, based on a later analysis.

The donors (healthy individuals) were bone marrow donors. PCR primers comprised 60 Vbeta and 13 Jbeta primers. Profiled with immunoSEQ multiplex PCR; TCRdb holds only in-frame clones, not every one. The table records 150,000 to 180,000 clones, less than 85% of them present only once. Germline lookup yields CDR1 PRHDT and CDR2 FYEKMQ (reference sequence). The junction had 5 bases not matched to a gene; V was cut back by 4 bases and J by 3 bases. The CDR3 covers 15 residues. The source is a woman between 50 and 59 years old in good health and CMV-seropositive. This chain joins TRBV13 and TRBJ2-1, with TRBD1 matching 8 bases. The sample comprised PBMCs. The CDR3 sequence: CASSSEGTGYNEQFF. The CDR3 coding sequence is TGTGCCAGCAGCTCCGAAGGGACAGGCTACAATGAGCAGTTCTTC.